This T cell receptor beta chain was documented in a study of blood T cell repertoires in COVID-19. Looking at the study overall: COVID-19 samples, acute and convalescent, were from the United States, Italy and Spain.

TCRdb's copy holds only in-frame clones and misses some; the assay was immunoSEQ multiplex PCR. The sample shows 350,000 or so clones, 70% to 90% of them seen only once. Trimming took off 1 base at V and 11 bases at J, with 15 bases between the two ends. The CDR3 loop spans 13 amino acids. Per germline, CDR1 SGDLS and CDR2 YYNGEE. The receptor was derived from a woman between 25 and 40 years old with COVID-19, enrolled during active disease. This chain connects TRBV9 to TRBJ1-1; D remains unclear. Sequencing used peripheral blood. Here the CDR3 reads CASSVITPSEAFF. For the CDR3, the DNA is TGTGCCAGCAGCGTAATTACACCCAGCGAGGCTTTCTTT.